What follows are 18 T cell receptor beta chains derived from one specimen sequenced in a study of T cells in Graves' hyperthyroidism and ophthalmopathy. The CDR3 regions of TCR beta were amplified from RNA transcripts. TCR CDR3 regions were first amplified by RT-PCR with HTBI primers. TCRdb reprocessed the multiplex PCR reads with MiXCR, giving one entry per CDR3 protein. The repertoire holds around 250,000 distinct CDR3 sequences, with just over 14% as singletons. The sequenced material came from blood. The source of these receptors is a woman in her thirties or forties with Graves' hyperthyroidism that later progressed to Graves' ophthalmopathy.

There are many counts of this clonotype. This chain joins TRBV5-5 and TRBJ1-1; D is perhaps TRBD1 (6 bases). This CDR3 has 15 residues. Trimming pared 3 bases from V and 0 bases from J, leaving 12 bases between. The germline CDR1 and CDR2 sequences are SGHKS and YYEKEE (reference sequence). The CDR3 bases are TGTGCCAGCAGCTCTATACAGGGAGTGAACACTGAAGCTTTCTTT. It is translated as CASSSIQGVNTEAFF.

This clonotype appeared many times. The chain combines TRBV20-1 with TRBJ2-1; no clear D gene. The CDR3 runs 11 residues. Trimming took off 3 bases at V and 9 bases at J, with 9 bases between the two ends. Per germline, CDR1 DFQATT and CDR2 SNEGSKA (reference sequence). The CDR3 bases are TGCAGTGCTAGTCGCCTCGGTGAGCAGTTCTTC. This translates into CSASRLGEQFF.

This clonotype was observed at least ten times. The chain combines TRBV20-1 with TRBJ2-1; 8 bases match TRBD2. Germline CDR1 and CDR2: DFQATT and SNEGSKA (reference sequence). V gave up 1 base and J gave up 4 bases; unmatched junction bases: 12. This CDR3 comprises 17 residues. In DNA, the CDR3 is TGCAGTGCTAGAGGGGACCCAGCGGGAGTGGCATACAATGAGCAGTTCTTC. Amino acid sequence: CSARGDPAGVAYNEQFF.

This clonotype was seen at least ten times. The V call is TRBV6-1, the J call TRBJ1-1, with 7 bases aligning to TRBD1. The CDR3 covers 15 residues. CDR1 and CDR2 (germline): MNHNS, SASEGT. J lost 1 base, V lost 6 bases, and 8 bases had no gene match. DNA for the CDR3: TGTGCCAGCAGACAGAACAGGGGAAAGAACACTGAAGCTTTCTTT. As protein: CASRQNRGKNTEAFF.

The table lists this clonotype with many counts. V gene TRBV11-2 combines with J gene TRBJ2-1; 14 bases map to TRBD2. CDR3 length: 18 residues. The V gene's germline CDR1 is SGHAT and CDR2 FQNNGV. V trimming: 4 bases; J trimming: 5 bases; junction bases outside the gene matches: 10. In nucleotides, the CDR3 is TGTGCCAGCAGCTGGAACCCCGGGACTAGCGGGAGCCACAATGAGCAGTTCTTC. Translating gives CASSWNPGTSGSHNEQFF.

The chain combines TRBV2 with TRBJ1-1; 7 bases match TRBD1. The CDR3 is 13 residues long. Looked up from germline, CDR1 is SNHLY and CDR2 is FYNNEI. V dropped 9 bases and J dropped 5; count of bases not matched to a gene: 9. CDR3 loop: CARLQGMGTEAFF. Written as DNA, the CDR3 is TGTGCCAGACTACAGGGGATGGGAACTGAAGCTTTCTTT.

This clonotype has a count of ten or more. The chain joins TRBV14 to TRBJ2-7; 14 bases are shared with TRBD2. Trimming took 2 bases from V and 4 from J; bases not matched to a gene: 7. This CDR3 region has 17 residues. The germline gives CDR1 SGHDN, CDR2 FVKESK. The CDR3 DNA reads as TGTGCCAGCAGCCAAACCGGGACTAGCGGGAGAGGGTACGAGCAGTACTTC. This encodes CASSQTGTSGRGYEQYF.

This clonotype was seen repeatedly, ten times or more. The J gene is TRBJ2-1, the V gene TRBV29-1, with a possible D match to TRBD2 (6 bases). This CDR3 has 11 amino acids. Germline lookup yields CDR1 SQVTM and CDR2 ANQGSEA. Deletions cut 6 bases from V and 7 bases from J, with 10 bases between. The CDR3 bases are TGCAGCGTCCATCGGGGGAATGAGCAGTTCTTC. Protein: CSVHRGNEQFF.

This clonotype was counted many times. The chain has TRBV5-4 and TRBJ2-3; D possibly matches TRBD1 or TRBD2 (5 bases each). Trimming removed 4 bases at V and 2 bases at J, with 17 bases between. The V gene's germline CDR1 is SGHNT and CDR2 YYREEE (reference sequence). This CDR3 spans 16 amino acids. CDR3 nucleotides: TGTGCCAGCAGCCTGGGGGAGAGGGCGTCCACAGATACGCAGTATTTT. As protein: CASSLGERASTDTQYF.

This clonotype was counted many times. This sequence joins TRBV28 and TRBJ2-3, with 9 bases matching TRBD2. Germline values: CDR1 MDHEN, CDR2 SYDVKM. The CDR3 is made up of 14 amino acids. V shed 6 bases, J shed 3 bases, and the junction held 4 bases outside the gene matches. The CDR3 here is CASRSSGMTDTQYF. CDR3 nucleotides: TGTGCCAGCAGATCTAGCGGGATGACAGATACGCAGTATTTT.

The chain carries TRBV7-9 and TRBJ2-7; perhaps TRBD1 as D (5 bases). CDR3 length equals 13 residues. The V end was cut by 2 bases, the J end by 5 bases, with 10 bases between. The germline V gene has CDR1 SEHNR and CDR2 FQNEAQ (reference sequence). The CDR3 loop reads CASSLRGDDEQYF. The CDR3 DNA is TGTGCCAGCAGCTTAAGGGGCGATGACGAGCAGTACTTC.

In its sample, this clonotype was seen many times. The chain joins TRBV18 to TRBJ1-1; no clear D. Trimming took 3 bases from V and 1 from J, leaving 6 bases between them. CDR3 size: 13 residues. The germline gives CDR1 KGHSH, CDR2 LQKENI. CDR3 in amino acids: CASSPGRNTEAFF. The CDR3 DNA follows: TGTGCCAGCTCACCGGGGAGGAACACTGAAGCTTTCTTT.

The chain recombines TRBV7-9 with TRBJ2-4; perhaps TRBD2 as D (6 bases). With 5 bases removed from V and 0 bases from J, the gap between germline ends came to 14 bases. Germline V gives CDR1 SEHNR, CDR2 FQNEAQ (reference sequence). The CDR3 length is 16 residues. The CDR3 DNA reads as TGTGCCAGCAGCGGAGGGGCCCTATTAGCCAAAAACATTCAGTACTTC. It translates to CASSGGALLAKNIQYF.

This clonotype was observed at least ten times. The genes are TRBV3-1 and TRBJ1-1; perhaps TRBD1 as D (6 bases). The germline gives CDR1 LGHDT, CDR2 YNNKEL (reference sequence). The CDR3 has 15 residues. Trimming left V 4 bases short and J 5 bases short, with 17 bases between. CDR3: CASSPQQGAGTEAFF. CDR3 nucleotide sequence: TGTGCCAGCAGCCCCCAACAGGGAGCGGGGACTGAAGCTTTCTTT.

This clonotype was recorded many times. This sequence joins TRBV29-1 and TRBJ1-1; 7 positions match TRBD1. Germline values: CDR1 SQVTM, CDR2 ANQGSEA. The CDR3 runs to 16 residues. After removal of 6 bases from V and 0 bases from J, the junction contained 13 bases not matched to a gene. The CDR3 DNA sequence: TGCAGCGTGGAAACCCAGGGGGGGCTCATGAACACTGAAGCTTTCTTT. Its protein is CSVETQGGLMNTEAFF.

There are many counts of this clonotype. The chain uses TRBV6-1 and TRBJ2-7; 7 bases are a match to TRBD1. The CDR3 totals 13 residues. In germline, CDR1 is MNHNS, CDR2 SASEGT. V lost 8 bases and J lost 6; bases outside the gene matches: 10. This CDR3 is CASRREGAGEQYF. The CDR3 nucleotides are TGTGCCAGCCGGAGAGAGGGGGCGGGCGAGCAGTACTTC.

There are many counts of this clonotype. J is TRBJ2-3 and V is TRBV19; D gene ambiguous. Germline lookup yields CDR1 LNHDA and CDR2 SQIVND (reference sequence). This CDR3 spans 15 amino acids. V was pared by 2 bases and J by 2 bases, with 11 bases between. The CDR3, as DNA: TGTGCCAGTAGTATATCACTATCCCCCACAGATACGCAGTATTTT. Its translation is CASSISLSPTDTQYF. Variable domain in full (rest from reference TRBV19 and TRBJ2-3): DGGITQSPKYLFRKEGQNVTLSCEQNLNHDAMYWYRQDPGQGLRLIYYSQIVNDFQKGDIAEGYSVSREKKESFPLTVTSAQKNPTAFYLCASSISLSPTDTQYFGPGTRLTVL.

This clonotype was detected ten times or more. The gene calls are TRBV20-1 and TRBJ2-4; TRBD2 aligns across 9 bases. The junction had 10 bases not matched to a gene; V was cut back by 3 bases and J by 4 bases. Germline V lookup: CDR1 DFQATT, CDR2 SNEGSKA (reference sequence). This CDR3 has 16 residues. The CDR3 sequence: CSASPSGTLAKNIQYF. The CDR3 DNA reads as TGCAGTGCTAGTCCTAGCGGGACCTTGGCTAAAAACATTCAGTACTTC.